What follows are 14 T cell receptor beta chains derived from one specimen sequenced in a study of T cells in Graves' hyperthyroidism and ophthalmopathy. Template material for amplifying TCR beta CDR3 regions consisted of RNA transcripts. RT-PCR in the first round (using the HTBI primer set) targeted the TCR CDR3. TCRdb ran MiXCR on the multiplex PCR reads and lists one entry per CDR3 protein. The data show 550,000 to 700,000 distinct CDR3 sequences, around 45% seen once. Sequencing was carried out using peripheral blood or thyroid tissue (not recorded which). The receptors come from an adult woman with Graves' disease, either hyperthyroidism or ophthalmopathy (not recorded which).

The V gene is TRBV10-3, the J gene TRBJ2-7; D call uncertain. Trimming took 4 bases from V and 1 from J, leaving 5 bases between them. Germline CDR1 and CDR2: ENHRY and SYGVKD. The length of the CDR3 is 12 residues. The CDR3 spells CAISGASYEQYF. The CDR3 DNA reads TGTGCCATCAGTGGGGCATCCTACGAGCAGTACTTC.

This clonotype was observed many times. The rearrangement joins TRBV7-9 to TRBJ1-2; D remains unclear. V lost 7 bases to trimming and J lost 3 bases, with 18 bases between them. The V gene's germline CDR1 is SEHNR and CDR2 FQNEAQ (reference sequence). CDR3 length: 15 amino acids. The CDR3 is CASNPLPGPDYGYTF. The CDR3, as DNA: TGTGCCAGCAACCCGCTGCCGGGCCCTGACTATGGCTACACCTTC.

This clonotype was recorded a few times. The chain carries TRBV7-2 and TRBJ2-5; 8 positions match TRBD2. CDR1 is SGHTA and CDR2 is FQGNSA in the germline V gene. CDR3 length equals 16 residues. Trimming cost V 5 bases and J 5 bases; bases outside gene matches: 13. CDR3 nucleotides: TGTGCCAGCAGCGCAGGACCAGCGGGAGATGAGGAGACCCAGTACTTC. Translating it yields CASSAGPAGDEETQYF.

The chain links TRBV7-3 to TRBJ1-5; TRBD1 matches 7 bases. After removal of 4 bases from V and 4 bases from J, the junction contained 7 bases not matched to a gene. Looked up from germline, CDR1 is SGHTA and CDR2 is FQGTGA. The CDR3 extends over 15 amino acids. The CDR3 nucleotides read TGTGCCAGCAGCTCCACCCGGGACAGAAATCAGCCCCAGCATTTT. Amino acids: CASSSTRDRNQPQHF. Together with reference TRBV7-3 and TRBJ1-5, the CDR3 gives the full variable domain: GAGVSQTPSNKVTEKGKYVELRCDPISGHTALYWYRQSLGQGPEFLIYFQGTGAADDSGLPNDRFFAVRPEGSVSTLKIQRTERGDSAVYLCASSSTRDRNQPQHFGDGTRLSIL.

The chain couples TRBV7-9 to TRBJ2-6; D is uncertain. The CDR3 sequence is 15 residues long. V was trimmed by 2 bases and J by 2 bases, leaving 7 bases between them. Germline lookup yields CDR1 SEHNR and CDR2 FQNEAQ (reference sequence). CDR3 nucleotides: TGTGCCAGCAGCTTACAGGTGACTGGGGCCAACGTCCTGACTTTC. Translated, it gives CASSLQVTGANVLTF.

This clonotype was counted many times. This sequence joins TRBV20-1 and TRBJ1-5; D may be TRBD1 (6 bases). The CDR3 length is 16 residues. CDR1 is DFQATT, CDR2 SNEGSKA, per germline (reference sequence). The V end lost 0 bases, the J end lost 4 bases, and 16 bases lay between the germline ends. This CDR3 is CSARDMARGRNQPQHF. The CDR3 DNA sequence: TGCAGTGCTAGAGATATGGCCAGGGGCCGGAATCAGCCCCAGCATTTT.

This chain connects TRBV20-1 to TRBJ1-4; 9 nucleotides match TRBD1. From germline, CDR1 is DFQATT and CDR2 SNEGSKA (reference sequence). The trim removed 2 bases at V and 7 bases at J, leaving 8 bases unmatched. CDR3 length: 15 amino acids. The CDR3 region is CSARRPGQGGEKLFF. DNA for the CDR3: TGCAGTGCTAGAAGGCCGGGACAGGGCGGTGAAAAACTGTTTTTT.

This clonotype was recorded many times. CDR3 residues: CACDSGEAFF. The CDR3 bases are TGTGCCTGCGATTCTGGGGAAGCTTTCTTT. The rearrangement joins TRBV30 to TRBJ1-1; D not certain. The ends were cut back, 6 bases at V and 8 bases at J, with 10 bases in the middle. This CDR3 has 10 amino acids. Germline-derived CDR1 and CDR2 are GTSNPN and SVGIG (reference sequence).

This clonotype was picked up many times. The chain joins TRBV12-3 or TRBV12-4 to TRBJ2-7, with D perhaps TRBD2 (6 bases). This CDR3 contains 15 residues. Trimming pared 6 bases from V and 4 bases from J, leaving 19 bases between. The CDR3: CASSLEAGPGYEQYF. DNA of the CDR3: TGTGCCAGCAGCCTAGAGGCGGGACCGGGTTACGAGCAGTACTTC.

About this clonotype itself: One end of the junction does not line up with germline, which may come from a read error. Here the CDR3 DNA reads TGCGCCACCAGCGGGGGGACAGGGGAGAACACTGAAGCTTTCTTT. Its protein is CATSGGTGENTEAFF. The rearrangement links TRBV15 to TRBJ1-1; TRBD1 matches at 10 bases. Germline V CDR1 and CDR2: LNHNV, YYDKDF (reference sequence). This CDR3 spans 15 amino acids.

The gene calls are TRBV12-3 or TRBV12-4 and TRBJ2-7, with 7 bases matching TRBD1. Losses at the gene ends were 4 bases for V and 5 bases for J; bases not matched to a gene: 2. The CDR3 spans 12 residues. CDR3 coding DNA: TGTGCCAGCAGTTGGGACAGCCACGAGCAGTACTTC. Amino acid sequence: CASSWDSHEQYF.

This chain joins TRBV7-9 and TRBJ2-7, with 9 bases identical to TRBD1. Per the germline V gene, CDR1 is SEHNR and CDR2 is FQNEAQ (reference sequence). The CDR3 consists of 15 residues. Germline trimming cut 6 bases from V and 3 bases from J; bases unmatched to any gene: 9. DNA for the CDR3: TGTGCCAGCAGTAACCCAGGGACAGGGCGCTACGAGCAGTACTTC. Amino acid sequence: CASSNPGTGRYEQYF.

The chain employs TRBV2 and TRBJ2-7; 9 positions match TRBD1. Germline-derived CDR1 and CDR2 are SNHLY and FYNNEI. The CDR3 runs 13 residues. The trim removed 6 bases at V and 6 bases at J, leaving 6 bases unmatched. The chain's CDR3 is CASRGGQGGEQYF. The CDR3 DNA sequence: TGTGCCAGCAGGGGGGGACAGGGCGGCGAGCAGTACTTC.

This clonotype was seen repeatedly, ten times or more. This rearrangement joins TRBV14 to TRBJ1-2, with D perhaps matching TRBD1 (5 bases). Germline loops: CDR1 SGHDN, CDR2 FVKESK. V was shortened by 5 bases and J by 1 base, with 20 bases between the two germline ends. CDR3 length: 17 amino acids. CDR3: CASSKTGDGILNYGYTF. The CDR3, as DNA: TGTGCCAGCAGCAAAACGGGGGACGGCATCCTTAACTATGGCTACACCTTC.